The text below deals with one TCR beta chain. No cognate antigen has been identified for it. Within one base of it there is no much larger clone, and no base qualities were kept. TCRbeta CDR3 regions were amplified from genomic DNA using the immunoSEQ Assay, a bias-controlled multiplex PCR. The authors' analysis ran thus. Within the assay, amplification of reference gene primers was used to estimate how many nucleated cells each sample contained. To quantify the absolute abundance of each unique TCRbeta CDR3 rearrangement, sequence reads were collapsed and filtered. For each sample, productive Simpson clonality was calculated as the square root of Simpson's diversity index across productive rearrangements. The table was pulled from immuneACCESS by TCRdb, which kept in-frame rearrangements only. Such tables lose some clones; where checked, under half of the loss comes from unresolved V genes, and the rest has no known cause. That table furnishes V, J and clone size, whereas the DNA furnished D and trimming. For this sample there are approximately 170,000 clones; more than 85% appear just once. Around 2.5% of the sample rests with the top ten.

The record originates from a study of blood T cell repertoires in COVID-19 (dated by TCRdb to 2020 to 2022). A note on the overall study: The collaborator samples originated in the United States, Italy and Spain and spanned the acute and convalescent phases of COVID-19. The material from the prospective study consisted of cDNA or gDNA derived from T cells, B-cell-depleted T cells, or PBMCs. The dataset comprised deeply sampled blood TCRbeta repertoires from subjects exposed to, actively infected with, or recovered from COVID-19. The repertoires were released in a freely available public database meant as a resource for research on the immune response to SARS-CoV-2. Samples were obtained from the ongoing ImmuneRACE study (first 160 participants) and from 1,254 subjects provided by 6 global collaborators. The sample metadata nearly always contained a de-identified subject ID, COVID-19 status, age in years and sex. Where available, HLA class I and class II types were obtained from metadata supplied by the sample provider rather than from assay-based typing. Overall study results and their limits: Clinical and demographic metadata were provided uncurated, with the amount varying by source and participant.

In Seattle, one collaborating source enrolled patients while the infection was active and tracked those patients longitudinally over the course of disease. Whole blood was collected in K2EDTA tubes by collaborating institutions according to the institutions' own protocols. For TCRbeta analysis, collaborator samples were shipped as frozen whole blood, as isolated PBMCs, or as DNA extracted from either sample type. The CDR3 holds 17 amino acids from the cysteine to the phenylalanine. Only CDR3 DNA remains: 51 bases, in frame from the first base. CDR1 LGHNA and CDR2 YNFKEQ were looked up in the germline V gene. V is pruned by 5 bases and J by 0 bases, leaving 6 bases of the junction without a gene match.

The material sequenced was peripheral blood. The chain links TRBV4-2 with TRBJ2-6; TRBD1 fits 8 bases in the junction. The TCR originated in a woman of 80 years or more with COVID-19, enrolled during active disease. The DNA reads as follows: TGTGCCAGCAGCAGAACAGGGGGAGGCTCTGGGGCCAACGTCCTGACTTTC. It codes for CASSRTGGGSGANVLTF.